One and the same sample provided the 25 T cell receptor beta chains below, sequenced in a study of post-analysis software for immune sequencing data. TCR beta libraries were prepared from cDNA with unique molecular identifiers. TCRdb re-called the PCR reads with MiXCR, one entry per CDR3 protein. The sample yields approximately 630,000 distinct CDR3 sequences, approximately 60% seen once. Study findings and constraints: A handful of TRBV segments were more frequent in patients than controls; TRBV5-6, TRBV5-1 and TRBV20-1 belonged to this group.

No antigen has been assigned to these receptors. The sample taken for sequencing was blood. The receptors derive from a girl aged 2 to 10 with multiple sclerosis.

Of note for this clonotype: Relative to the germline gene, one junction end is altered; a read error may explain this. The V and J genes are TRBV5-5 and TRBJ2-7; D gene uncertain. CDR1 is SGHKS and CDR2 is YYEKEE in the germline V gene (reference sequence). The CDR3 runs to 14 residues. The CDR3 spells CANSLVAAAYEQYF. The CDR3 DNA reads as TGTGCCAACAGCTTAGTGGCGGCCGCATACGAGCAGTACTTC.

J is TRBJ2-1 and V is TRBV12-3 or TRBV12-4; D is unresolved. CDR3 length: 16 amino acids. The V and J ends lost 5 bases and 5 bases respectively, with 19 bases between them. The CDR3 protein is CASSPAMGTANNEQFF. CDR3 sequence (DNA): TGTGCCAGCAGTCCCGCGATGGGAACTGCCAACAATGAGCAGTTCTTC.

The J gene is TRBJ2-3, the V gene TRBV15; D is possibly TRBD2 (5 bases). The CDR3 runs 13 residues. V lost 8 bases to trimming and J lost 0 bases, with 9 bases between them. Germline CDR1 LNHNV, CDR2 YYDKDF (reference sequence). CDR3 in DNA: TGTGCCACCGCTCAGCGGAGCACAGATACGCAGTATTTT. Translated: CATAQRSTDTQYF.

The chain couples TRBV6-1 to TRBJ2-6; 8 bases are a match to TRBD2. Per germline, CDR1 MNHNS and CDR2 SASEGT. Losses at the gene ends were 5 bases for V and 0 bases for J; bases not matched to a gene: 3. The CDR3 contains 16 residues. CDR3 sequence (DNA): TGTGCCAGCAGTTCCGGGACTAGCTCTGGGGCCAACGTCCTGACTTTC. Protein product: CASSSGTSSGANVLTF.

This clonotype was recorded only once. V is TRBV2 and J is TRBJ1-2; D is perhaps TRBD1 (5 bases). CDR3 length: 14 amino acids. The germline CDR1 and CDR2 sequences are SNHLY and FYNNEI. V was pared by 7 bases and J by 5 bases, with 17 bases between. The CDR3 region has the DNA TGTGCCAGCACTGAGGGGAGAGGGGTTTATGGCTACACCTTC. Translation gives CASTEGRGVYGYTF.

The chain is built from TRBV29-1 and TRBJ2-1; 11 bases line up with TRBD1. Looked up from germline, CDR1 is SQVTM and CDR2 is ANQGSEA. The CDR3 extends over 12 amino acids. V shed 7 bases, J shed 7 bases, and the junction held 3 bases outside the gene matches. The CDR3 is CSAGQGANEQFF. The CDR3 DNA sequence: TGCAGCGCCGGACAGGGGGCGAATGAGCAGTTCTTC.

V is TRBV6-5 and J is TRBJ1-2; TRBD1 matches 8 bases. The germline V gene has CDR1 MNHEY and CDR2 SVGAGI. With 0 bases clipped from V and 3 bases from J, the junction kept 3 bases outside the gene matches. There are 15 residues in the CDR3. CDR3 residues: CASSYSAGGDYGYTF. DNA of the CDR3: TGTGCCAGCAGTTACTCCGCAGGGGGCGACTATGGCTACACCTTC.

The rearrangement uses TRBV7-2 and TRBJ2-3, with 8 bases fitting TRBD2. The CDR3 spans 16 residues. With 5 bases clipped from V and 2 bases from J, the junction kept 9 bases outside the gene matches. CDR1 SGHTA and CDR2 FQGNSA come from the germline V gene. DNA of the CDR3: TGTGCCAGCAGCCTAGGGTCTAGCGGGTTCACAGATACGCAGTATTTT. Residues: CASSLGSSGFTDTQYF.

V gene TRBV7-2 combines with J gene TRBJ2-5, with 7 bases matching TRBD2. This CDR3 region has 15 residues. Looked up from germline, CDR1 is SGHTA and CDR2 is FQGNSA. J was trimmed by 11 bases and V by 6 bases; bases with no gene match: 18. CDR3 in DNA: TGTGCCAGCAGGCCCGGTGCGGGGGAGTACAATGAGCAGTACTTC. Residues: CASRPGAGEYNEQYF.

CDR3 sequence: CASSLALEAPTYEQYF. CDR3 nucleotides: TGTGCCAGCAGCTTAGCGCTCGAGGCCCCTACCTACGAGCAGTACTTC. The chain combines TRBV7-8 with TRBJ2-4, with unresolved D. The J call may be incorrect, as the DNA end agrees better with TRBJ2-7. This CDR3 spans 16 amino acids. Germline V CDR1 and CDR2: SGHVS, FQNEAQ.

The V and J genes are TRBV5-1 and TRBJ2-3, with 9 positions matching TRBD1. Germline V gene data show CDR1 as SGHRS and CDR2 as YFSETQ. The CDR3 covers 15 residues. The junction had 6 bases not matched to a gene; V was cut back by 3 bases and J by 4 bases. CDR3 region: CASSSGQGIPDTQYF. The CDR3 DNA follows: TGCGCCAGCAGCTCGGGACAGGGCATCCCAGATACGCAGTATTTT.

The J gene is TRBJ2-1, the V gene TRBV7-9; either TRBD1 or TRBD2 may supply D (5 bases each). V lost 1 base to trimming and J lost 6 bases, with 19 bases between them. The CDR3 consists of 17 residues. Germline V gives CDR1 SEHNR, CDR2 FQNEAQ (reference sequence). The CDR3 reads CASSLVAGTSVRNEQFF. Written as DNA, the CDR3 is TGTGCCAGCAGCTTAGTAGCCGGGACCAGCGTCCGCAATGAGCAGTTCTTC.

The J gene is TRBJ1-6, the V gene TRBV11-2; 7 nucleotides match TRBD1. This CDR3 has 13 residues. Germline assignment: CDR1 SGHAT and CDR2 FQNNGV. V gave up 8 bases and J gave up 4 bases; unmatched junction bases: 2. CDR3 sequence: CASSTGYNSPLHF. The CDR3 nucleotides are TGTGCCAGCTCGACAGGGTATAATTCACCCCTCCACTTT.

DNA of the CDR3: TGTGCCAGCTCACCATCCGGGCCGCAAGAGACCCAGTACTTC. This encodes CASSPSGPQETQYF. The chain combines TRBV18 with TRBJ2-5; D is unclear. Trimming stripped 2 bases from V and 2 bases from J, with 9 bases between. The CDR3 loop spans 14 amino acids. Germline CDR1 and CDR2: KGHSH and LQKENI.

V is TRBV10-1 and J is TRBJ2-3, with TRBD1 matching over 11 bases. The CDR3 spans 16 residues. With 5 bases clipped from V and 4 bases from J, the junction kept 8 bases outside the gene matches. Germline CDR1 reads WNHNN; CDR2 reads SYGVQD (reference sequence). CDR3 sequence: CASSQGQGAGADTQYF. DNA of the CDR3: TGCGCCAGCAGTCAAGGACAGGGGGCCGGAGCAGATACGCAGTATTTT.

The chain combines TRBV29-1 with TRBJ1-5; 7 nucleotides line up with TRBD1. This CDR3 is built from 15 residues. After removal of 4 bases from V and 5 bases from J, the junction contained 11 bases not matched to a gene. From germline, CDR1 is SQVTM and CDR2 ANQGSEA. The DNA of the CDR3 is TGCAGCGTTGCAGACCCGGGACAGCCGTATCAGCCCCAGCATTTT. Its translation: CSVADPGQPYQPQHF.

The chain has TRBV12-3 or TRBV12-4 and TRBJ1-2; no clear D. The CDR3 is 13 residues long. V gave up 6 bases and J gave up 8 bases, with 16 bases separating them. CDR3 amino acids: CASRDGLKGGYTF. The CDR3 bases are TGTGCCAGCAGAGATGGACTGAAGGGAGGCTACACCTTC.

The gene calls are TRBV6-2 or TRBV6-3 and TRBJ2-7; 9 nucleotides match TRBD2. V lost 1 base to trimming and J lost 6 bases; unmatched junction nucleotides: 7. CDR3 length equals 15 residues. Germline lookup yields CDR1 MNHEY and CDR2 SVGEGT. The CDR3 coding sequence is TGTGCCAGCAGTTACTTGATGATTAGCGGGGGCGAGCAGTACTTC. This gives the protein CASSYLMISGGEQYF.

The V and J genes are TRBV29-1 and TRBJ2-7; 8 bases fit TRBD1. This CDR3 comprises 15 residues. The junction had 9 bases not matched to a gene; V was cut back by 1 base and J by 4 bases. Germline CDR1 reads SQVTM; CDR2 reads ANQGSEA. The CDR3 bases are TGCAGCGTTGAAGGGACAGGGACAAATTCTTACGAGCAGTACTTC. Protein sequence: CSVEGTGTNSYEQYF.

The chain has TRBV20-1 and TRBJ2-7; 7 bases map to TRBD2. J was trimmed by 2 bases and V by 3 bases; bases with no gene match: 16. CDR3 length equals 17 residues. CDR1 DFQATT and CDR2 SNEGSKA come from the germline V gene (reference sequence). The CDR3 bases are TGCAGTGCTAGCGACCCAGCGGGACGCCCTAGGCCCTACGAGCAGTACTTC. Protein product: CSASDPAGRPRPYEQYF.

The V gene is TRBV27, the J gene TRBJ1-1; D uncertain. The CDR3 spans 14 residues. Germline assignment: CDR1 MNHEY and CDR2 SMNVEV (reference sequence). With 8 bases removed from V and 0 bases from J, the gap between germline ends came to 13 bases. Here the CDR3 reads CASQPQGLNTEAFF. In nucleotides, the CDR3 is TGTGCCAGCCAACCTCAAGGTTTGAACACTGAAGCTTTCTTT.

The chain carries TRBV20-1 and TRBJ2-5, with D tentatively TRBD1 or TRBD2 (7 bases each). The J call may be mistaken, given a closer DNA end match to TRBJ2-7. CDR1 is DFQATT, CDR2 SNEGSKA, per germline (reference sequence). The CDR3 runs to 17 residues. The CDR3 spells CSARDRRQGGTVYEQYF. CDR3 in DNA: TGCAGTGCTAGAGATCGGCGACAGGGAGGGACAGTCTACGAGCAGTACTTC.

The chain links TRBV5-6 to TRBJ2-5; TRBD1 agrees at 9 bases. Trimming removed 1 base from V and 2 bases from J; junction bases left unmatched: 3. CDR1 and CDR2 from the germline V gene are SGHDT and YYEEEE. This CDR3 region has 15 residues. For the CDR3, the DNA is TGTGCCAGCAGCTTGAACAGGGGGCAACAAGAGACCCAGTACTTC. Protein sequence: CASSLNRGQQETQYF.

The chain has TRBV2 and TRBJ2-7; 7 bases map to TRBD2. With V trimmed by 3 bases and J by 5 bases, 10 bases remained unmatched. This CDR3 comprises 15 residues. Germline V gives CDR1 SNHLY, CDR2 FYNNEI. The CDR3 DNA follows: TGTGCCAGCAGTGACCCCCTAGCGGAGTGGCACGAGCAGTACTTC. It translates to CASSDPLAEWHEQYF.

The chain combines TRBV6-5 with TRBJ2-5, with 7 bases fitting TRBD1. Per germline, CDR1 MNHEY and CDR2 SVGAGI. The J segment lost 0 bases and the V segment lost 5 bases, leaving 9 bases of the junction unmatched. This CDR3 spans 16 amino acids. The chain's CDR3 is CASSPSGGEYQETQYF. In nucleotides, the CDR3 is TGTGCCAGCAGTCCATCAGGGGGAGAGTACCAAGAGACCCAGTACTTC.